This T cell receptor beta chain was identified in a study of T cell responses to AZD1222 COVID-19 vaccine. Regarding the study as a whole: Only a handful of AZD1222 recipients, roughly 6 in all, had baseline seropositivity. The sample set comprised mostly white British donors with more females, and clonal diversity was possibly underestimated.

Using immunoSEQ multiplex PCR, the repertoire was profiled, and TCRdb retains in-frame clones only, with some absent. This sample has under 150,000 clones; less than 95% occur once, and the top ten carry about 3.5%. Remarks on this clone: Antigen unknown.

This CDR3 spans 16 amino acids. Trimming left V 2 bases short and J 3 bases short, with 14 bases between. Germline V lookup: CDR1 MNHNY, CDR2 SVGAGI (reference sequence). Here the sequenced sample was peripheral blood, taken on day 0 of AZD1222 vaccination. This chain joins TRBV6-6 and TRBJ1-5; possibly TRBD1 for D (5 bases). The origin of this receptor is an adult in good health. In DNA, the CDR3 is TGTGCCAGCAGTTACGGACAAAAGAGGTACAATCAGCCCCAGCATTTT. This sequence encodes CASSYGQKRYNQPQHF.